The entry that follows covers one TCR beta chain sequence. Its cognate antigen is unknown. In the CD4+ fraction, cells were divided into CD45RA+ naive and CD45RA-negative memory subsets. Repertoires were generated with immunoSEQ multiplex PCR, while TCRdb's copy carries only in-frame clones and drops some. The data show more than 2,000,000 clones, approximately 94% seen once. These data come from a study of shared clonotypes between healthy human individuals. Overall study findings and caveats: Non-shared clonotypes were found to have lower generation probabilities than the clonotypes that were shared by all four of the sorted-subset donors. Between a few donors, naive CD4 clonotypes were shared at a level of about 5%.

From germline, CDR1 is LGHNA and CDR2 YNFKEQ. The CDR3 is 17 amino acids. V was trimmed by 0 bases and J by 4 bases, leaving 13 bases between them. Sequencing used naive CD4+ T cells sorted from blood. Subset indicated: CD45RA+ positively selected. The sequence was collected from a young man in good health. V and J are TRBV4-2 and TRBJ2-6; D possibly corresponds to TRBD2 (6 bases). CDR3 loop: CASSQDPAGRGANVLTF. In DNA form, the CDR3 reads TGTGCCAGCAGCCAAGATCCGGCGGGGCGAGGGGCCAACGTCCTGACTTTC.